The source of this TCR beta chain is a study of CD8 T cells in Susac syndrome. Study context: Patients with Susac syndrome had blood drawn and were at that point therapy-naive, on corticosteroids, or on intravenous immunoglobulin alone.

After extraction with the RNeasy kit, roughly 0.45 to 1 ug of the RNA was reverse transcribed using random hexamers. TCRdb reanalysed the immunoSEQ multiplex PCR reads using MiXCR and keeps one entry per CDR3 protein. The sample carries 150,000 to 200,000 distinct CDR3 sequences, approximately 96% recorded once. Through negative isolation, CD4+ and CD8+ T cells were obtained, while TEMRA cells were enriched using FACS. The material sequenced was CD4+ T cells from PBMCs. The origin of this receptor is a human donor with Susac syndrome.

CDR3 nucleotides: TGTGCCAGCAGCTTAGATCGGACAGGGGGCCGTGGCACAGATACGCAGTATTTT. It specifies CASSLDRTGGRGTDTQYF. The V gene is TRBV11-2, the J gene TRBJ2-3, with TRBD1 identical over 11 bases. CDR3 length: 18 residues. V shed 0 bases, J shed 1 base, and the junction held 6 bases outside the gene matches. Germline V CDR1 and CDR2: SGHAT, FQNNGV.